This T cell receptor (beta chain) was documented in a study of beta chain features in type 1 diabetes (dated by TCRdb to 2017 to 2018). Background for the entire study: No differences in mean age, gender distribution, total cell number or subset yield were found between patients and healthy donors. A total of roughly 100 million sorted cells were examined across all samples, and the number of cells per subset was strongly correlated with RNA yield. In the study, TCRB repertoires of sorted circulating CD4+ T cell subsets from recently diagnosed type 1 diabetes patients were compared with those of matched healthy donors. Naive and central memory subsets were obtained from all 30 or so donors, but regulatory and stem cell-like memory subsets were isolated from only 8 patients and roughly eight healthy donors. Summary of the overall study and its limitations: Patients with type 1 diabetes made fewer insertions and deleted more nucleotides at VDJ recombination sites, implying thymic rearrangement abnormalities. Because cDNA rather than genomic DNA was sequenced, highly expressing activated cells could have been over-represented, although no difference in activation and CD3 levels was found between groups. Naive, central memory and regulatory TCRB repertoires appeared to be more alike among patients than among healthy donors. Because the HLA sub-analyses included only small numbers of individuals, any influence of HLA type on TCRB rearrangement was left unresolved. Type 1 diabetes patients showed a moderate but significant shortening of TCRB CDR3 length in all four CD4+ subsets. Shorter templates might have been favored by PCR, but patient and control samples were amplified and corrected together, so both groups would have been affected equally by any skew.

The entire isolated RNA was reverse transcribed using the High Capacity cDNA Reverse Transcription Kit, and thus expressed TCRB transcripts were sequenced. Deep immunoSEQ sequencing was performed on naive, central memory and regulatory T cell samples, with an average of around 3.5 million total reads per sample. Sorted cells were lysed in RLT buffer and RNA was extracted with DNase-treated RNeasy Micro or Mini kits, depending on cell number. Each cell subset was processed on its own to prevent cross-contamination, while patient and healthy donor samples were processed together. Using the immunoSEQ multiplex PCR, TCRB sequences were amplified from cDNA into 87-bp fragments spanning the CDR3 region. Amplicons were sequenced on the Illumina HiSeq platform. For the original study's pipeline: PCR bias was computationally corrected using synthetic template baselines, reads within Hamming distance 2 were collapsed, and singletons that could not be merged were discarded. Reads were aligned against IMGT to assign V, D and J genes, CDR3 length and insertions or deletions at six rearrangement sites. Within each subset, clonotype counts were normalized to sorted cell number, and only after that were true diversity and Gini coefficients computed with the tcR R package. The overlap coefficient, calculated on TCRB nucleotide sequences, was used to quantify repertoire sharing. As a proxy for the pre-selection repertoire, out-of-frame TCRB sequences from naive cells were analyzed. TCRdb holds this immuneACCESS table with in-frame rearrangements only. Some clones are missing; in checked studies, unresolved V genes explain under half, and the rest has no known cause. That table supplies the V and J calls and clone size; D and trimming were determined from the DNA. Across this sample there are 300,000 to 350,000 clones, with roughly 12% seen only once. About 0.015% of the sample is held by the ten biggest clonotypes.

CDR1 SEHNR and CDR2 FQNEAQ were looked up in the germline V gene (reference sequence). The CDR3 contains 15 residues, cysteine and phenylalanine counted. The DNA shown is the 45-base CDR3, in frame from base 1. V is cut by 0 bases and J by 1 base, and the space between the germline ends is 4 bases. A single peripheral blood draw of 95 to 150 mL on average was collected from each donor into heparinised tubes. A BD FACSAria II and a panel including CD45RO, CCR7, CD25, CD127, CD95 and CD27 were used to sort naive, central memory, regulatory and stem cell-like memory CD4+ T cells. All sorted populations exceeded 95% purity. PBMCs were separated immediately by Lymphoprep density gradient centrifugation and were stained directly, without being cultured. To minimize batch effects, samples were stained and sorted in pairs, one healthy donor with one patient per experiment. To note about this clone: Its recognized antigen is unknown. No much larger clone is present one base from it, and per-base qualities are unavailable.

Sequencing was done on a sample of naive CD4+ T cells from blood. The cell subset or site label for this specimen denotes: true naive CD4+ T cells. Rearrangement joined TRBV7-9 to TRBJ2-6; the D segment cannot be called with confidence. The TCR sequence derives from a woman aged 18-29 years with type 1 diabetes. The nucleotides read TGTGCCAGCAGCTTAGCCGGGTCTGGGGCCAACGTCCTGACTTTC. Its protein is CASSLAGSGANVLTF.